The source of this T cell receptor beta chain is a study of T-cell reconstitution after alpha-beta-depleted transplantation in children. The library targeted TCRbeta and was prepared with unique molecular identifiers. MiXCR, run by TCRdb on the PCR reads, gives a single entry per CDR3 protein. The sample has about 420,000 distinct CDR3 sequences, around 15% seen once; the top ten hold around 28%. In germline, CDR1 is SGHRS, CDR2 YFSETQ. The length of the CDR3 is 14 residues. The V and J ends lost 2 bases and 7 bases respectively, with 15 bases between them. This sequence joins TRBV5-1 and TRBJ2-5; D perhaps matches TRBD1 (6 bases). This specimen consisted of PBMCs, mostly from graft donor cells, obtained 360 days after TCRalphabeta/CD19-depleted stem cell transplant. The source is a boy younger than two who had a stem cell transplant for Wiskott-Aldrich syndrome, so the T cells may come from the graft donor. The chain's CDR3 is CASSFDRFQATQYF. DNA for the CDR3: TGCGCCAGCAGCTTTGACAGGTTTCAGGCGACCCAGTACTTC.